Given below is one T cell receptor (beta chain) in context. Its antigen is as yet unknown. This sample stems from a study of cytomegalovirus exposure and HLA in healthy donors. Points from the study as a whole: A later analysis showed HLA-associated TCR beta chains outstripping equally common others in clonal expansion. A later analysis appeared to link common viral pathogens to several of the most significant clusters. Later findings reportedly placed an Asian-associated ancestry cluster below the roughly 730-donor mean for N-insertions. Association of about 17,000 TCR beta sequences with HLA alleles was found at 0.05 false discovery rate in a later analysis.

In the PCR, 60 Vbeta and 13 Jbeta primers were used. Sequenced by immunoSEQ multiplex PCR; TCRdb stores in-frame clones only, minus some. With under 90,000 clones in the sample, the ten largest clones hold roughly 13%. With 3 bases clipped from V and 1 base from J, the junction kept 7 bases outside the gene matches. Germline V gene sequence: CDR1 MNHEY, CDR2 SVGAGI. The CDR3 runs 16 residues. The chain combines TRBV6-5 with TRBJ1-2, with TRBD1 identical over 8 bases. This TCR derives from a man over 45 in good health and CMV-seropositive. The sequencing input was PBMCs. CDR3 amino acids: CASSYWTGTFNYGYTF. The CDR3 region has the DNA TGTGCCAGCAGTTATTGGACAGGGACCTTTAACTATGGCTACACCTTC.